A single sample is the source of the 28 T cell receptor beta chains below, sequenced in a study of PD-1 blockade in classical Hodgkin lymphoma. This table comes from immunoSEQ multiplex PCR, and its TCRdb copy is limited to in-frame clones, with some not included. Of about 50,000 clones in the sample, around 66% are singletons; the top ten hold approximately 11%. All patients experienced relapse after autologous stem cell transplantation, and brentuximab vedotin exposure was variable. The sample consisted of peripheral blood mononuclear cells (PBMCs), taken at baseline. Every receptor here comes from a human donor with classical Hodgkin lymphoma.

The chain's CDR3 is CAWSVMGIYGYTF. As DNA, the CDR3 is TGTGCCTGGAGTGTAATGGGGATATATGGCTACACCTTC. This chain connects TRBV30 to TRBJ1-2; D call uncertain. The germline V gene encodes CDR1 GTSNPN and CDR2 SVGIG (reference sequence). The CDR3 has 13 residues. The V gene lost 0 bases and the J gene lost 5 bases, with 10 bases spanning the gap.

In DNA, the CDR3 is TGCGCCAGCAGCAGGGGCGGGGACACAGATACGCAGTATTTT. Translated: CASSRGGDTDTQYF. The chain joins TRBV5-1 to TRBJ2-3; weak D call: TRBD2 (6 bases). V lost 4 bases and J 2 bases, leaving 11 bases between the germline ends. The V gene's germline CDR1 is SGHRS and CDR2 YFSETQ. This CDR3 has 14 residues.

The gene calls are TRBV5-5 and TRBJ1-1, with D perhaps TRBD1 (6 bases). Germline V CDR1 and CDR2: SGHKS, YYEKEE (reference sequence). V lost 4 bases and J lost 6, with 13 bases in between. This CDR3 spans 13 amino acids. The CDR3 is CASSLKGVAEAFF. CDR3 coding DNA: TGTGCCAGCAGCCTGAAGGGGGTGGCTGAAGCTTTCTTT.

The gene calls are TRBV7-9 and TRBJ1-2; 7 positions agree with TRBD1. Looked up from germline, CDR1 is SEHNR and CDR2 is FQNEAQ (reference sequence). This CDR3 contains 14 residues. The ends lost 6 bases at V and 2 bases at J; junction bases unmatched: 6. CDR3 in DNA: TGTGCCAGCAGGGCCGGGACAGCGAACTATGGCTACACCTTC. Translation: CASRAGTANYGYTF.

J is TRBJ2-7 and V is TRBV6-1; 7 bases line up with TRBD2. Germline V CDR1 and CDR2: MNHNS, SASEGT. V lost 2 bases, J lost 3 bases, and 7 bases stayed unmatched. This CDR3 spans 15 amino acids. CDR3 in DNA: TGTGCCAGCAGTGAATTTGTAGCGGGTGACTACGAGCAGTACTTC. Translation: CASSEFVAGDYEQYF.

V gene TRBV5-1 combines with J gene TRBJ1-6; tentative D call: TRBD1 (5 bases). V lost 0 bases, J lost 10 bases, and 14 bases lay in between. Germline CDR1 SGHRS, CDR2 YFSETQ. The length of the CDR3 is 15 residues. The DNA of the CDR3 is TGCGCCAGCAGCTTGGGACAGCCCGGCGGATCACCCCTCCACTTT. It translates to CASSLGQPGGSPLHF.

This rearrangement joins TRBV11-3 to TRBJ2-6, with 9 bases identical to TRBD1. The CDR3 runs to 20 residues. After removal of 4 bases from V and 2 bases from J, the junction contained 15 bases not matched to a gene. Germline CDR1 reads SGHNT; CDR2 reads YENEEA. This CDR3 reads CASSSLAGTGRWTGANVLTF. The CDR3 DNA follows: TGTGCCAGCAGCTCCCTAGCCGGGACAGGGAGATGGACTGGGGCCAACGTCCTGACTTTC.

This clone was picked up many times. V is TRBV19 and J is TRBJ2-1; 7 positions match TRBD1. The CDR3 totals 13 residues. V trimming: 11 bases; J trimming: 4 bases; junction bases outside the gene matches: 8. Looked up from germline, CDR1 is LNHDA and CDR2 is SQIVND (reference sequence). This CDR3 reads CAVSGTDYNEQFF. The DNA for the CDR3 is TGTGCCGTCTCTGGGACAGATTACAATGAGCAGTTCTTC. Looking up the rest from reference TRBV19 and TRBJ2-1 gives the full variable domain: DGGITQSPKYLFRKEGQNVTLSCEQNLNHDAMYWYRQDPGQGLRLIYYSQIVNDFQKGDIAEGYSVSREKKESFPLTVTSAQKNPTAFYLCAVSGTDYNEQFFGPGTRLTVL.

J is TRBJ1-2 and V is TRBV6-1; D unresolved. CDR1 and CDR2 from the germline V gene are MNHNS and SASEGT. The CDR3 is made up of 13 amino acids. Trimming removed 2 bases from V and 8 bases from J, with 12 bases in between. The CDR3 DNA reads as TGTGCCAGCAGTGAACAGGTGTTCGGGGGCTACACCTTC. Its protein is CASSEQVFGGYTF.

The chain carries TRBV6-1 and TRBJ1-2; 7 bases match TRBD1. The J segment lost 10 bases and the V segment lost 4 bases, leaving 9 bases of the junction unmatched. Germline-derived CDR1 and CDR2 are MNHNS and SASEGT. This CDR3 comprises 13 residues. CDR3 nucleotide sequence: TGTGCCAGCAGTGGACAGGGATTCGGTCACTACACCTTC. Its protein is CASSGQGFGHYTF.

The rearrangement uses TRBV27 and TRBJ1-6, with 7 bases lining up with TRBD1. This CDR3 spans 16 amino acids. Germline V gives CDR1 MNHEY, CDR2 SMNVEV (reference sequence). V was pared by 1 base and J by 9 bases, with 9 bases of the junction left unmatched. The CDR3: CASSLYGTELISPLHF. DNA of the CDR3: TGTGCCAGCAGTTTATATGGGACAGAGCTTATTTCACCCCTCCACTTT.

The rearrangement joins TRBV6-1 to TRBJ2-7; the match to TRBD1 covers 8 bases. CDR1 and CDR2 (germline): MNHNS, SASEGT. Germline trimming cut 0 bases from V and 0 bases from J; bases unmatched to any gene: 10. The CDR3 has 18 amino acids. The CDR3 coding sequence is TGTGCCAGCAGTGAAGCGTTTAACTCAGGGACAGGCTCCTACGAGCAGTACTTC. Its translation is CASSEAFNSGTGSYEQYF.

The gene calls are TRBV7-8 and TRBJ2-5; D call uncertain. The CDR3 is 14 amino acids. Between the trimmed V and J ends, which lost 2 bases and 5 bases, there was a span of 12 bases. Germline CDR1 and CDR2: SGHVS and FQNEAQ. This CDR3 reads CASSLLGIMETQYF. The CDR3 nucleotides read TGTGCCAGCAGCTTACTAGGAATAATGGAGACCCAGTACTTC.

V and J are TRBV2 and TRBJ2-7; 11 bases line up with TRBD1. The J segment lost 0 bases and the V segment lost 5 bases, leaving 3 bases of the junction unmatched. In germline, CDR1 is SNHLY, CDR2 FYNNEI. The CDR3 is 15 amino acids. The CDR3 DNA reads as TGTGCCAGCAGTCTAGGGACAGGGGGCTCCTACGAGCAGTACTTC. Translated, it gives CASSLGTGGSYEQYF.

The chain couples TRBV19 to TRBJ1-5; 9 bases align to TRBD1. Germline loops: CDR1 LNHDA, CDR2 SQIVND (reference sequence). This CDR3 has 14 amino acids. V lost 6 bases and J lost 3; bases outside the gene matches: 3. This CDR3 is CASSWTGDNQPQHF. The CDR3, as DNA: TGTGCCAGTAGCTGGACAGGGGACAATCAGCCCCAGCATTTT.

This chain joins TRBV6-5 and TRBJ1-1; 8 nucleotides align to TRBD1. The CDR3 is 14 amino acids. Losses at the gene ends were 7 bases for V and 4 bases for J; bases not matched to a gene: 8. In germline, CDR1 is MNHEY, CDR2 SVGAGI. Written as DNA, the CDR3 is TGTGCCAGCACCCAGGGGGCTTCTACCACTGAAGCTTTCTTT. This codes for CASTQGASTTEAFF.

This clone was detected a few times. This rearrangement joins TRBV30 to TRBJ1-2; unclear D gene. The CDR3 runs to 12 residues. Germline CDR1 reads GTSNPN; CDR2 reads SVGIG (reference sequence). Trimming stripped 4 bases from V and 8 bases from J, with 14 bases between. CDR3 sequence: CAWTDLDLGYTF. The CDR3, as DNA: TGTGCCTGGACCGACTTGGACTTAGGCTACACCTTC.

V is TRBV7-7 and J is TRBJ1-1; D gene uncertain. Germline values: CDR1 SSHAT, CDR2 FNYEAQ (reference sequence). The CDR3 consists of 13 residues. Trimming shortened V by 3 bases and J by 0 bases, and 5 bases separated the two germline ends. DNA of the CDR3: TGTGCCAGCAGCTTCGGCATGAACACTGAAGCTTTCTTT. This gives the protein CASSFGMNTEAFF.

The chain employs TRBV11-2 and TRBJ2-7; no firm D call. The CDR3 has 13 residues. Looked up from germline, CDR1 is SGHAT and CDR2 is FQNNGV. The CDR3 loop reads CAIWLGPPYEQYF. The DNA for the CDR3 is TGTGCTATATGGCTAGGGCCTCCCTACGAGCAGTACTTC.

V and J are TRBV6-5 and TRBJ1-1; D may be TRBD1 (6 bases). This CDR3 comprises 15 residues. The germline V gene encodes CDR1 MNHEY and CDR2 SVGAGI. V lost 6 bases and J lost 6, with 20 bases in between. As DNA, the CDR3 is TGTGCCAGCAGCTCCTTCGGGCAGGGGCGGTCTGAAGCTTTCTTT. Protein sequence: CASSSFGQGRSEAFF.

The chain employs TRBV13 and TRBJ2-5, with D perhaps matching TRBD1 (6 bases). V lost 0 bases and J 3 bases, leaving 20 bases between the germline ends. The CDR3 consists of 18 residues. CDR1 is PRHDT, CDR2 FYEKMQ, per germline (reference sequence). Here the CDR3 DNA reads TGTGCCAGCAGCTTAGGCCTAATCCTAACCAGGGGTAAAGAGACCCAGTACTTC. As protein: CASSLGLILTRGKETQYF. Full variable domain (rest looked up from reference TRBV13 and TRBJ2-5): AAGVIQSPRHLIKEKRETATLKCYPIPRHDTVYWYQQGPGQDPQFLISFYEKMQSDKGSIPDRFSAQQFSDYHSELNMSSLELGDSALYFCASSLGLILTRGKETQYFGPGTRLLVL.

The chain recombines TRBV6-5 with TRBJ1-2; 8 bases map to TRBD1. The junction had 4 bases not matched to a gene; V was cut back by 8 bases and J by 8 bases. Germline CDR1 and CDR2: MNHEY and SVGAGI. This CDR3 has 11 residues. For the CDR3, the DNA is TGTGCCAGCGGCCGGGACAGGGGCTACACCTTC. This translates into CASGRDRGYTF.

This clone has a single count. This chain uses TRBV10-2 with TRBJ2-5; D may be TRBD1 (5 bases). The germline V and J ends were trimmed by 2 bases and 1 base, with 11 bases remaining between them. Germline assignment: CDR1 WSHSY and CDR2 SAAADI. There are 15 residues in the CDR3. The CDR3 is CASSEAGRVQETQYF. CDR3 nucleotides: TGCGCCAGCAGTGAGGCTGGCAGGGTCCAAGAGACCCAGTACTTC.

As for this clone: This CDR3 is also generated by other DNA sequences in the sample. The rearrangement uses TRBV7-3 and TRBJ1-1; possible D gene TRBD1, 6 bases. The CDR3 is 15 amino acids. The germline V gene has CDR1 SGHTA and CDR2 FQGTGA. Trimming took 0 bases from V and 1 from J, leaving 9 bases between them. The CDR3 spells CASSLTGGRNTEAFF. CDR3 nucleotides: TGTGCCAGCAGCTTAACTGGGGGGCGGAACACTGAAGCTTTCTTT.

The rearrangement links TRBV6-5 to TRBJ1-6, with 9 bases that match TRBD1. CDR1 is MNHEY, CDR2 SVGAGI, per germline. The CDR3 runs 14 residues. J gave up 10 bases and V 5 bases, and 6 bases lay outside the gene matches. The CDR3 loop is CASSIPGQGSPLHF. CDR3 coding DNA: TGTGCCAGCAGTATCCCGGGACAGGGATCACCCCTCCACTTT.

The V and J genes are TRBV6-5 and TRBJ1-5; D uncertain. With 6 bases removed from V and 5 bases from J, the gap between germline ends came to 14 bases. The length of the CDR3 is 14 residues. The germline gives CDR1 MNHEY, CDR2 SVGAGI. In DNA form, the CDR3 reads TGTGCCAGCAGCCAGGCCGTAGACGATCAGCCCCAGCATTTT. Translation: CASSQAVDDQPQHF.

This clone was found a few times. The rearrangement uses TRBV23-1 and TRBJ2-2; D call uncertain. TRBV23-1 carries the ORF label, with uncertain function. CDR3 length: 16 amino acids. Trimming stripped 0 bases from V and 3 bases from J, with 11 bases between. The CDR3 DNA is TGCGCCAGCAGTCAATCCAGGCTCCCGTACACCGGGGAGCTGTTTTTT. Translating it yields CASSQSRLPYTGELFF.

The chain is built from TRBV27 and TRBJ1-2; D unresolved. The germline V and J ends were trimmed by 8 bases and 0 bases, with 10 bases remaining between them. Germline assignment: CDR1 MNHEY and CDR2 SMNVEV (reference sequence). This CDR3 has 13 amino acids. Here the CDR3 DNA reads TGTGCCAGCGGAGGCAGTTCTAACTATGGCTACACCTTC. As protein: CASGGSSNYGYTF.